This T cell receptor (beta chain) derives from a study of blood T cells in healthy people across ages. Study-level findings and limits: Estimates of total diversity, which came from one million sequenced T cells, were considered to be underestimates.

There are 15 residues in the CDR3. The V gene's germline CDR1 is MNHEY and CDR2 SMNVEV (reference sequence). Trimming pared 5 bases from V and 0 bases from J, leaving 12 bases between. With a J-beta primer mix and a sample-barcoded 5' primer, a second PCR ran roughly 6 to 11 cycles. Each cDNA molecule was tagged by a template-switch adaptor that had 12 random nucleotides. TCRdb called the 5' RACE reads again in MiXCR, with one record for every CDR3 protein. The sample gives about 1.6 million distinct CDR3 sequences, roughly 30% of which show up once; approximately 10% is in the top ten. Points on this clonotype: Its specificity is not known.

The source is a woman aged 30 to 39 in good health. Sequencing used blood. This chain links TRBV27 with TRBJ2-3; unclear D gene. CDR3 in amino acids: CASSRIGSSTDTQYF. The DNA of the CDR3 is TGTGCCAGCAGTAGGATAGGCTCTAGCACAGATACGCAGTATTTT.